This TCR beta chain was documented in a study of preoperative IRX-2 immunotherapy in early breast cancer. Treatment given: preoperative locoregional IRX-2 cytokine immunotherapy. Patients received preoperative, locoregional IRX-2 cytokine immunotherapy in a phase Ib study. Profiling relied on immunoSEQ multiplex PCR, and the TCRdb table lists in-frame clones only, not all of them. The sample contains 20,000 to 30,000 clones, roughly four fifths of which appear only once. The CDR3 length is 13 residues. V gave up 7 bases and J gave up 0 bases, with 10 bases separating them. Germline assignment: CDR1 SQVTM and CDR2 ANQGSEA.

The source was lymph node tissue, collected after IRX-2 immunotherapy. The origin of this receptor is a human donor with breast cancer. This chain joins TRBV29-1 and TRBJ2-1; maybe TRBD2 (6 bases). CDR3 in amino acids: CSAAGSSYNEQFF. The CDR3 DNA follows: TGCAGCGCCGCGGGGAGCTCCTACAATGAGCAGTTCTTC.